This TCR beta chain was captured by sequencing in a study of cytomegalovirus exposure and HLA in healthy donors. On the study more broadly: One earlier analysis, a look at around 170 million T cells, found some 100 million unique TCR beta sequences. Study-level findings and limits: An analysis was carried out later, and it reportedly showed fewer N-insertions in an Asian-associated ancestry cluster than the approximately 660-donor mean. The authors judged a highly shared variant cluster likely a sequencing artifact. Analysis was carried out at a later point, and it linked a missense DCLRE1C variant to TCR beta V- and J-gene trimming.

Concerning this clone itself: Its target is unknown.

PCR employed 60 Vbeta and 13 Jbeta primers. Assay used: immunoSEQ multiplex PCR; TCRdb lists only in-frame clones, some missing. The table shows under 70,000 clones, with approximately 71% occurring only once. Germline V gene sequence: CDR1 KGHSH, CDR2 LQKENI. V gave up 3 bases and J gave up 8 bases, with 13 bases separating them. This CDR3 has 14 residues. J is TRBJ1-4 and V is TRBV18, with D uncertain. The sequenced sample was PBMCs. The TCR sequence derives from a man aged 35 to 55 in good health and CMV-seropositive. In DNA form, the CDR3 reads TGTGCCAGCTCACCGGAGACTGACGTAGAAAAACTGTTTTTT. Translating gives CASSPETDVEKLFF. The whole variable domain, filled in from reference TRBV18 and TRBJ1-4, reads NAGVMQNPRHLVRRRGQEARLRCSPMKGHSHVYWYRQLPEEGLKFMVYLQKENIIDESGMPKERFSAEFPKEGPSILRIQQVVRGDSAAYFCASSPETDVEKLFFGSGTQLSVL.